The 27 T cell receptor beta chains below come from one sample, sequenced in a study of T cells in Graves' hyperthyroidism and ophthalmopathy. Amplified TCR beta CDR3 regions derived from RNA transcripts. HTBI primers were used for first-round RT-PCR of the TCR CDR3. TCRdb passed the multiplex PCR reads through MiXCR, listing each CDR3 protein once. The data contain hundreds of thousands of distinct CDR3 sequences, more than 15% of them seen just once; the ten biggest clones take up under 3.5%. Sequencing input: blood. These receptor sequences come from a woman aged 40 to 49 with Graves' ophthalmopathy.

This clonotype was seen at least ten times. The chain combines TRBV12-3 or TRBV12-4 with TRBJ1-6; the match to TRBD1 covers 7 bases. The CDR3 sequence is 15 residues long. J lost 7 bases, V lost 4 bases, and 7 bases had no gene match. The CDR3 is CASSSEGARNSPLHF. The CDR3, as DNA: TGTGCCAGCAGTTCCGAGGGGGCTAGGAATTCACCCCTCCACTTT.

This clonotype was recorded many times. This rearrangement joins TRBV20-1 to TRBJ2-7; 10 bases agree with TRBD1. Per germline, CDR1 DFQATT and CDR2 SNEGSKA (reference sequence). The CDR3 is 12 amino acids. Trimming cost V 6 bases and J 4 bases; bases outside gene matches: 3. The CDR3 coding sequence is TGCAGTGCCGACAGGGGGCGATACGAGCAGTACTTC. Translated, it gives CSADRGRYEQYF.

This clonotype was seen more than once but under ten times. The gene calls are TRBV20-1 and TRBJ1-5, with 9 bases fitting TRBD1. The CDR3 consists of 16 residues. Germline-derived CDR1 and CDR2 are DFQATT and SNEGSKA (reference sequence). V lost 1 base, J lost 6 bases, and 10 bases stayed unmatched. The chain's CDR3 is CSARGTMTGGFQPQHF. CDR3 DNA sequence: TGCAGTGCTAGAGGGACAATGACAGGGGGTTTTCAGCCCCAGCATTTT.

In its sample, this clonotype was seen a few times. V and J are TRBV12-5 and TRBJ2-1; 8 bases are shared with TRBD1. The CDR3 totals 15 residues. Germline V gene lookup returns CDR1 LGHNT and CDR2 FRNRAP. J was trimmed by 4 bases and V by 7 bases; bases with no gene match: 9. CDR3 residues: CASVPGGATYNEQFF. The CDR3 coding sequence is TGTGCTAGTGTTCCAGGGGGCGCAACTTACAATGAGCAGTTCTTC.

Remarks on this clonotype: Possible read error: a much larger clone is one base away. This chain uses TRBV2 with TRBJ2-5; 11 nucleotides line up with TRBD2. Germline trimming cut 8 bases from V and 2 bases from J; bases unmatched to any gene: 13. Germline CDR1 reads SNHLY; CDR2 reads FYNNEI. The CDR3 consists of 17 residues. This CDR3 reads CASETPPGLAEQETQYF. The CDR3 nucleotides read TGTGCCAGCGAAACGCCACCGGGACTAGCGGAGCAAGAGACCCAGTACTTC.

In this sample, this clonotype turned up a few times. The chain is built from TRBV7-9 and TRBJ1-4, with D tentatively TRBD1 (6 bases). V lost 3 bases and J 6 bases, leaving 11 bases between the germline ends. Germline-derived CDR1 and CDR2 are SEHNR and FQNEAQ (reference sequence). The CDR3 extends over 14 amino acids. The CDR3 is CASSFTQGDEKLFF. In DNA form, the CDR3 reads TGTGCCAGCAGCTTCACACAGGGTGATGAAAAACTGTTTTTT.

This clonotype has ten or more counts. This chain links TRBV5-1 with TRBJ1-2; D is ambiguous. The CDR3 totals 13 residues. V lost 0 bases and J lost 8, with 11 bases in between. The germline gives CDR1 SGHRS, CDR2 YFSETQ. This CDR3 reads CASSLETGGGYTF. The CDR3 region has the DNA TGCGCCAGCAGCTTGGAGACGGGAGGCGGCTACACCTTC.

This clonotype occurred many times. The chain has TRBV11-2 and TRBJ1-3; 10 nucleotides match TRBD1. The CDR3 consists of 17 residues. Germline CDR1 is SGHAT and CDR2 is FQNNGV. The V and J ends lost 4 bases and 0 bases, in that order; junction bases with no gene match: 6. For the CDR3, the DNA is TGTGCCAGCAGCTGGGGACAGGGGATACTCTCTGGAAACACCATATATTTT. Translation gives CASSWGQGILSGNTIYF.

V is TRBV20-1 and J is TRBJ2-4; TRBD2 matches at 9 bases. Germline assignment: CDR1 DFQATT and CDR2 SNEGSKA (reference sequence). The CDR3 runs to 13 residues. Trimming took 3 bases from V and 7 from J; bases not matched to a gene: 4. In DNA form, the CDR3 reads TGCAGTGCTAGTGCGGGAGGGCCTAACATTCAGTACTTC. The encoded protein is CSASAGGPNIQYF.

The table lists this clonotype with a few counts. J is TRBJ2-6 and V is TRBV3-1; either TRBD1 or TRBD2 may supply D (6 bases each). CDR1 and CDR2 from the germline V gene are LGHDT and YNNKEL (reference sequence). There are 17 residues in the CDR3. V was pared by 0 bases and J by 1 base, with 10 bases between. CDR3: CASSQESGASGANVLTF. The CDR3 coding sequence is TGTGCCAGCAGCCAAGAATCGGGGGCATCTGGGGCCAACGTCCTGACTTTC.

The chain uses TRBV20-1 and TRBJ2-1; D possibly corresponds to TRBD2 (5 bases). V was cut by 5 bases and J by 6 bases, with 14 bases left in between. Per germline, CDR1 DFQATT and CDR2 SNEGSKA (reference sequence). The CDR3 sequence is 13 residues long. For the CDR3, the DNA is TGCAGTGCTCGCCGGGAAAGCATCAATGAGCAGTTCTTC. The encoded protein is CSARRESINEQFF.

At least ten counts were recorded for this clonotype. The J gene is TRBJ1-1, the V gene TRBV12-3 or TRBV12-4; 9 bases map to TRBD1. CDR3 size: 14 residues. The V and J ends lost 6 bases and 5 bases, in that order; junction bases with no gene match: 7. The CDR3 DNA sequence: TGTGCCAGCAGCCAGGACAGGGGTTGGACTGAAGCTTTCTTT. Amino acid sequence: CASSQDRGWTEAFF.

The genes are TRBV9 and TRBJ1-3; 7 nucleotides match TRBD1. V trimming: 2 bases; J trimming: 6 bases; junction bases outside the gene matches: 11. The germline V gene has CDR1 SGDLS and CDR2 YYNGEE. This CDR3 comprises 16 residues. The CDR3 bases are TGTGCCAGCAGCGTCCTAAGCGACAGGGACGTAAACACCATATATTTT. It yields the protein CASSVLSDRDVNTIYF.

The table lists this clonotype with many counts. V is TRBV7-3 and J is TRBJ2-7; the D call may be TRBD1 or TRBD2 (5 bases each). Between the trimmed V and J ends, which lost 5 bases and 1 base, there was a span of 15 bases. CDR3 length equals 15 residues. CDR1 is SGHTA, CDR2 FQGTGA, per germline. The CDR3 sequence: CASSANPGTSYEQYF. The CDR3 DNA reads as TGTGCCAGCAGCGCCAACCCAGGGACGTCCTACGAGCAGTACTTC.

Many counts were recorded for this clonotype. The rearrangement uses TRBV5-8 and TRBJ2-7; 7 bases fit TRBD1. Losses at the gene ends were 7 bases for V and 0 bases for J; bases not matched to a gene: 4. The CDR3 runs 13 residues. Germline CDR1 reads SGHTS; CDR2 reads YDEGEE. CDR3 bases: TGTGCCAGCCGGGACAGTAACTCCTACGAGCAGTACTTC. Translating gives CASRDSNSYEQYF.

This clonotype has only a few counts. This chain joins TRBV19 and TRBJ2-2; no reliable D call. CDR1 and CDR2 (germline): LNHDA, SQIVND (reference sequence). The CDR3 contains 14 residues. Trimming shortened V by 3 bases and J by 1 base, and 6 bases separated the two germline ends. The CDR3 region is CASSMGRNTGELFF. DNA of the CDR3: TGTGCCAGTAGTATGGGAAGGAACACCGGGGAGCTGTTTTTT.

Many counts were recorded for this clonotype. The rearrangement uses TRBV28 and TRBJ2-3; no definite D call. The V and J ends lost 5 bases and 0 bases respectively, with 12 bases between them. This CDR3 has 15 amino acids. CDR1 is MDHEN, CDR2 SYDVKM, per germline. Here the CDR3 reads CASSPPLGSTDTQYF. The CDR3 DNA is TGTGCCAGCAGTCCCCCCCTAGGTAGCACAGATACGCAGTATTTT.

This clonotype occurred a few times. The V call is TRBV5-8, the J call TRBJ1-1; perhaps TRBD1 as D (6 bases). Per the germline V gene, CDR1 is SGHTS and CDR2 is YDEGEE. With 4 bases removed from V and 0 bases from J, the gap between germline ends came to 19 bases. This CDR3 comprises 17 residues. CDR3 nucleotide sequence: TGTGCCAGCAGCGAAGACAGGTCCCTGCCCCTGAACACTGAAGCTTTCTTT. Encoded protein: CASSEDRSLPLNTEAFF.

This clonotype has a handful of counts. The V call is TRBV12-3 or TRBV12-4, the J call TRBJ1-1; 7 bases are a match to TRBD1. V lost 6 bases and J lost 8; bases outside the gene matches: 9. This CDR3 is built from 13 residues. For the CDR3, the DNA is TGTGCCAGCAGCCCACAGGGGATCAACGAAGCTTTCTTT. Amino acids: CASSPQGINEAFF.

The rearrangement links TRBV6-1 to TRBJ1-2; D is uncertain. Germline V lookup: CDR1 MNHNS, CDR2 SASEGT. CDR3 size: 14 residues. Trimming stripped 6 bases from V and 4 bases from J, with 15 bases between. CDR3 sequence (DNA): TGTGCCAGCAGAGAAAGGACGGCTTCCTATGGCTACACCTTC. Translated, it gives CASRERTASYGYTF.

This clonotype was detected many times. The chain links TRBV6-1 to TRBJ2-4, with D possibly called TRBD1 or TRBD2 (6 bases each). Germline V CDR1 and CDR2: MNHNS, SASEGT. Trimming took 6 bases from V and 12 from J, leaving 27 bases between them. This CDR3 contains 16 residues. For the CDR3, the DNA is TGTGCCAGCAGCCCGGGTCAAGGGGGAGGATCGTACTATCAGTACTTC. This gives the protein CASSPGQGGGSYYQYF.

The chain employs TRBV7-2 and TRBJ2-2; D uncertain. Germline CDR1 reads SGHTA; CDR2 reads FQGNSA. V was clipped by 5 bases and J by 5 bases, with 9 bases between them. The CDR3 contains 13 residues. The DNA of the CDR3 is TGTGCCAGCAGCGCTCAATTTACCGGGGAGCTGTTTTTT. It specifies CASSAQFTGELFF.

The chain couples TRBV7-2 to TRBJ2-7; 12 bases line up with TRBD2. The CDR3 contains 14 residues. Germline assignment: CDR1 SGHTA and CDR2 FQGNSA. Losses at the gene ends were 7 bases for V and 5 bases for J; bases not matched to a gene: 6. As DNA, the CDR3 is TGTGCCAGCAAAACGACTAGCGGGAGTGACGAGCAGTACTTC. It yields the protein CASKTTSGSDEQYF.

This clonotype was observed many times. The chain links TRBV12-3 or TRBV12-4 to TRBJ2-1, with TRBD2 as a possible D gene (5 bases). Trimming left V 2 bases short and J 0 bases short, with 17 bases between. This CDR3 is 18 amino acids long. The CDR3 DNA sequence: TGTGCCAGCAGTTTAACCCTCCGCCGGGGAAGCTCCTACAATGAGCAGTTCTTC. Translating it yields CASSLTLRRGSSYNEQFF.

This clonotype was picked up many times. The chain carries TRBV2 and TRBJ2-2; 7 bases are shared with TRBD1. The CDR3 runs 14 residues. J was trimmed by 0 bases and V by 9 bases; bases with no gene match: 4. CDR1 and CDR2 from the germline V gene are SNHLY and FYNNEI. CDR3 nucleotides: TGTGCCAGTGGGGACAGATCGAACACCGGGGAGCTGTTTTTT. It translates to CASGDRSNTGELFF.

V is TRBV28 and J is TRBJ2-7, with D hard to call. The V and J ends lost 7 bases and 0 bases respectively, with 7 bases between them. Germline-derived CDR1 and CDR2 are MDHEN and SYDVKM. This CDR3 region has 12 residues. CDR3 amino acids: CASKSISYEQYF. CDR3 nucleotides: TGTGCCAGCAAGTCAATCTCCTACGAGCAGTACTTC.

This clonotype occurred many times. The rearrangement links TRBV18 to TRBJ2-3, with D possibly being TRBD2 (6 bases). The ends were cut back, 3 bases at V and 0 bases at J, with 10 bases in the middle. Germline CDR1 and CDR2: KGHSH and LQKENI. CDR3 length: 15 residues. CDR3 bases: TGTGCCAGCTCACCGGAGGGCAGGAGCACAGATACGCAGTATTTT. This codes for CASSPEGRSTDTQYF.